One sample yielded the 2 T cell receptor beta chains listed below, sequenced in a study of T cell responses to AZD1222 COVID-19 vaccine. This table comes from immunoSEQ multiplex PCR, and its TCRdb copy is limited to in-frame clones, with some not included. The repertoire consists of around 110,000 clones, with roughly 90% occurring once and the leading ten covering roughly 8%. Sequenced here: peripheral blood, sampled on day 0 of AZD1222 vaccination. These receptors were taken from an adult in good health.

This chain connects TRBV28 to TRBJ2-7, with TRBD1 matching 7 bases. The CDR3 runs to 13 residues. V lost 6 bases and J lost 4; bases outside the gene matches: 6. Germline assignment: CDR1 MDHEN and CDR2 SYDVKM. CDR3 loop: CASRGTGDYEQYF. The CDR3 coding sequence is TGTGCCAGCAGGGGAACAGGGGATTACGAGCAGTACTTC.

This clone was counted once. V is TRBV2 and J is TRBJ1-6, with D maybe TRBD1 (5 bases). There are 17 residues in the CDR3. The germline V gene encodes CDR1 SNHLY and CDR2 FYNNEI. Deletions cut 6 bases from V and 0 bases from J, with 15 bases between. CDR3 bases: TGTGCCAGCAGCCACAGACAGCCCAGCTCCTATAATTCACCCCTCCACTTT. Protein sequence: CASSHRQPSSYNSPLHF.